This TCR beta chain was observed in a study of cytomegalovirus exposure and HLA in healthy donors. Whole-study context: A preliminary data release comprised tens of millions of unique TCRs obtained from HLA-typed donors.

This CDR3 spans 14 amino acids. V dropped 1 base and J dropped 7; count of bases not matched to a gene: 2. Germline V lookup: CDR1 LNHDA, CDR2 SQIVND (reference sequence). Comment on this clone: Its antigen is not identified.

Healthy people donating bone marrow made up the donors. The primer mix had 60 Vbeta and 13 Jbeta primers. Clones were sequenced by immunoSEQ multiplex PCR, and TCRdb holds only the in-frame ones, with some missing. Among 150,000 to 200,000 clones listed, roughly 83% were seen once. Overall study findings and caveats: The authors confirmed in vitro that a few CMV-associated chains were specific for CMV antigens. Earlier analysis yielded a pattern in which most TCR beta V segments were productive about 90% or about 30% of the time.

V is TRBV19 and J is TRBJ2-1; 9 bases fit TRBD2. The clonotype originates from a boy between 2 and 10 years old in good health and CMV-seronegative. Sample: PBMCs. The CDR3 region has the DNA TGTGCCAGTAGTATAGCCACTAGCGGGAATGAGCAGTTCTTC. It is translated as CASSIATSGNEQFF.